The rows below give T cell receptor beta chains drawn from one sample of a study of T cell responses to AZD1222 COVID-19 vaccine. Measured with immunoSEQ multiplex PCR; TCRdb has only the in-frame clones, and not every one. The sample comprises 55,000 to 75,000 clones, 70% to 90% of which are singletons, and roughly 5% rests with the top ten. The sequences come from peripheral blood, collected on day 0 of AZD1222 vaccination. The receptors here all came from an adult in good health. CDR3s leave out the opening cysteine and the closing phenylalanine or tryptophan. Clone size, where shown, is once, few, many, or a class for clones that have expanded.

CDR3aa,abundance,v_gene
ASSLGTRNSPLH,few,TRBV13
ASSQTLGWTEAF,-,TRBV3-1/TRBV3-2
ASSWGDSMNTEAF,-,TRBV6-5
ASSPSGQGDNSPLH,-,TRBV18
ASSELMGQNNSPLH,once,TRBV6-1
ASKVQGQGEKLF,-,TRBV6-5
ASSPRTGFRNSPLH,-,TRBV7-2
ASSTRQGAQEKLF,-,TRBV5-1
ASSSTGVYGYT,-,TRBV7-8
ASSPPNGETGELF,-,TRBV18
ASSPPRGRLLH,-,TRBV6-5
ASSRGRNSYEQY,-,TRBV19
ASSFLNSGNTGELF,once,TRBV5-1
ASSPRSTGPSYGYT,-,TRBV27
ASSTPPDRYGYT,-,TRBV19
ASSFRDHVNYGYT,-,TRBV5-1
ASSSSPRDTQY,-,TRBV5-4
AWSVGGGASDTQY,-,TRBV30
ASSQLSWASGGPGLF,-,TRBV3-1/TRBV3-2
ASSLGGAISYEQY,-,TRBV5-5
ASSQDSDRRASPLH,-,TRBV4-1
ASSRFRTELNEKLF,-,TRBV21-1
ASSPRTDPNEKLF,-,TRBV9
ASSSPPGTAAYEQY,-,TRBV28
ASSQDRGGDINEQF,-,TRBV3-1/TRBV3-2
ASSQGQGAYEQY,few,TRBV2
ASSQDGRQF,-,TRBV4-1
ASSAGQGSRQETQY,-,TRBV5-1
ASSYSTALNTEAF,once,TRBV6-5
ASSLATRGLTETQY,-,TRBV7-6